This entry is about one T cell receptor beta chain. Original handling: Amplification of reference gene primers provided the estimated nucleated cell counts. The data were produced by immunoSEQ multiplex PCR, yet TCRdb's version contains in-frame clones alone and is incomplete. The V and J calls and clone size are taken from that table; D and trimming were inferred from the DNA. The sample shows 300,000 to 350,000 clones, over 75% of them seen only once. These data are taken from a study of blood T cell repertoires in COVID-19. Study at large: From T cells, B-cell-depleted T cells, or PBMCs came the material, which was cDNA or gDNA.

The recovered donors of Cohort 3 showed two negative PCRs, clearance, or symptom resolution. The sample taken for sequencing was PBMCs or T cells enriched from blood (not recorded which). This sequence originates from a young man who had recovered from COVID-19.

This chain's CDR3 is CATSSRTGGYGYTF. The CDR3 DNA is TGTGCCACCAGCTCCAGGACAGGGGGCTATGGCTACACCTTC. The chain carries TRBV15 and TRBJ1-2, with 10 bases identical to TRBD1. This CDR3 contains 14 residues. V lost 5 bases to trimming and J lost 4 bases; unmatched junction nucleotides: 4. Germline CDR1 reads LNHNV; CDR2 reads YYDKDF (reference sequence).